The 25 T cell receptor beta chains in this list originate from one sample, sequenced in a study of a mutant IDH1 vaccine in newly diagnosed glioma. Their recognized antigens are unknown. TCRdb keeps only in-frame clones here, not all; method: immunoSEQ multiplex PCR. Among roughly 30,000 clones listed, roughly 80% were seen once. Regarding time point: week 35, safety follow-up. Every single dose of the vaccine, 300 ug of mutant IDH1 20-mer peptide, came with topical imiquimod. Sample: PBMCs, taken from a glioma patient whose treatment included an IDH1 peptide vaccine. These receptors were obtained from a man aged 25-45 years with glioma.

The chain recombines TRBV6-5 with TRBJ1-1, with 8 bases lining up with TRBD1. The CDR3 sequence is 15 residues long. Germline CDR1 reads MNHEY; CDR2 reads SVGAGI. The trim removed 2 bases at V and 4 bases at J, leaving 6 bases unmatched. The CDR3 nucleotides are TGTGCCAGCAGTTACCCGGGACAGGCGGTCACTGAAGCTTTCTTT. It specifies CASSYPGQAVTEAFF.

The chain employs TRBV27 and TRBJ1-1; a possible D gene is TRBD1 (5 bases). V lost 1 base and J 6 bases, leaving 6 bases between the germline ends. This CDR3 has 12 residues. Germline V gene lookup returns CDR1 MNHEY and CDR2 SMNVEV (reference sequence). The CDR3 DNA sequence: TGTGCCAGCAGTTTATTGGGGGCTGAAGCTTTCTTT. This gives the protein CASSLLGAEAFF.

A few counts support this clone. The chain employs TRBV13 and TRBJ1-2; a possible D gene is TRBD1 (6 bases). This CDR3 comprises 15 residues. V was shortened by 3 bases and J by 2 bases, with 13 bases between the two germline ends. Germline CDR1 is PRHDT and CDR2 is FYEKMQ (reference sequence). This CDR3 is CASSFYRTENYGYTF. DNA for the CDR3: TGTGCCAGCAGCTTCTATAGGACAGAAAACTATGGCTACACCTTC.

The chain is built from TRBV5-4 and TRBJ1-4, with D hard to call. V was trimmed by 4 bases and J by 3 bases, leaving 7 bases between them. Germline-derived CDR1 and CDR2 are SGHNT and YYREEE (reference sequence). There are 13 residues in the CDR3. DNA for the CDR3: TGTGCCAGCAGCGTCATGGCTAATGAAAAACTGTTTTTT. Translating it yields CASSVMANEKLFF.

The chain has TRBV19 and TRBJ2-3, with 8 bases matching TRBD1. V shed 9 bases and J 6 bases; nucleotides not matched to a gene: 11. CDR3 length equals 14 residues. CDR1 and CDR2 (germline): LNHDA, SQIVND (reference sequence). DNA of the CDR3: TGTGCCAGCGCTTCAGGGGGCTGGGGCGATACGCAGTATTTT. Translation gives CASASGGWGDTQYF.

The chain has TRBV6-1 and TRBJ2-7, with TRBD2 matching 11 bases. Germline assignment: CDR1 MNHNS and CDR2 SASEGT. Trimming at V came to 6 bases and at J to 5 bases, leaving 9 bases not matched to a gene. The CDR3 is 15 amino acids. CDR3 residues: CASRTTSGSQNEQYF. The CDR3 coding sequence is TGTGCCAGCAGGACCACTAGCGGGAGCCAGAACGAGCAGTACTTC.

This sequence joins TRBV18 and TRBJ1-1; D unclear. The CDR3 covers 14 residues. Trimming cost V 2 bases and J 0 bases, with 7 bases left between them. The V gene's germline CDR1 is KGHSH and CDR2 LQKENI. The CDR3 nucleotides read TGTGCCAGCTCACCAGGCGAGATGAACACTGAAGCTTTCTTT. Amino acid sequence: CASSPGEMNTEAFF. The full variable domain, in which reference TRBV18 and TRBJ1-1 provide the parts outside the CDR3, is NAGVMQNPRHLVRRRGQEARLRCSPMKGHSHVYWYRQLPEEGLKFMVYLQKENIIDESGMPKERFSAEFPKEGPSILRIQQVVRGDSAAYFCASSPGEMNTEAFFGQGTRLTVV.

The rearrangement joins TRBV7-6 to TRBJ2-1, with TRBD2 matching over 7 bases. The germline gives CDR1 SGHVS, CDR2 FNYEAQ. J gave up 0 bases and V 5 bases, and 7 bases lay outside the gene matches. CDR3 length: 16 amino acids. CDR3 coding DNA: TGTGCCAGCAGCGGGCCTAGCGGTAGCTCCTACAATGAGCAGTTCTTC. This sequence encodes CASSGPSGSSYNEQFF.

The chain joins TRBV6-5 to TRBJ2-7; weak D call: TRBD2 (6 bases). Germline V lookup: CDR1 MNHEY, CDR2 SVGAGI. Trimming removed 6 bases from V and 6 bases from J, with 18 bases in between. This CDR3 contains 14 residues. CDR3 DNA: TGTGCCAGCAGCTCGGGACTCTCCAAGGGCGAGCAGTACTTC. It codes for CASSSGLSKGEQYF.

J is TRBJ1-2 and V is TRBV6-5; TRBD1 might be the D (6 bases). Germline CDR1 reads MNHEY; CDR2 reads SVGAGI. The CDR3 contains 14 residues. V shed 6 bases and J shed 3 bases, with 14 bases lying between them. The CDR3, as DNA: TGTGCCAGCAGCTCGCGGGGGCGCGACTATGGCTACACCTTC. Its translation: CASSSRGRDYGYTF.

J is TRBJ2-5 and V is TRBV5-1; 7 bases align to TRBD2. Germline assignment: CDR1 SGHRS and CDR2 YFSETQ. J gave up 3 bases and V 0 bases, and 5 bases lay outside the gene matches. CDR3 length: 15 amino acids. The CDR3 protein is CASSLAGTTEETQYF. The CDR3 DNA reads TGCGCCAGCAGCTTGGCCGGGACTACGGAAGAGACCCAGTACTTC.

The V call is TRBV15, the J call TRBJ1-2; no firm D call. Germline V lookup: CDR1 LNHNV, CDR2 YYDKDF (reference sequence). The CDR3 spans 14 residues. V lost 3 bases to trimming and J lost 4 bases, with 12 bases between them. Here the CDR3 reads CATSRPTGFYGYTF. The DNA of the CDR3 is TGTGCCACCAGCAGGCCTACGGGGTTCTATGGCTACACCTTC.

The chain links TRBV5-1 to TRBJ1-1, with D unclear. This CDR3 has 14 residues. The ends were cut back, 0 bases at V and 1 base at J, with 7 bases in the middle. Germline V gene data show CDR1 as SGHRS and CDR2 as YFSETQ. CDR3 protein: CASSLDVQNTEAFF. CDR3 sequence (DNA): TGCGCCAGCAGCTTGGACGTACAGAACACTGAAGCTTTCTTT.

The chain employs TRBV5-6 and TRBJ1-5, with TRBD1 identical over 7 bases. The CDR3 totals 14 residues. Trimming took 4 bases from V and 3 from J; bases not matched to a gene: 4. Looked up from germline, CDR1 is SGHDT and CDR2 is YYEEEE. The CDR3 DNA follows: TGTGCCAGCAGCCCTGACAGGGCCAATCAGCCCCAGCATTTT. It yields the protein CASSPDRANQPQHF.

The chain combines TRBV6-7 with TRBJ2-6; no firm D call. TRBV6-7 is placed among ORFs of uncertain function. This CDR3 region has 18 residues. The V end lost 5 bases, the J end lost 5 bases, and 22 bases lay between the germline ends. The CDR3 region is CASSLPEYLQSRANVLTF. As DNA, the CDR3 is TGTGCCAGCAGTCTGCCTGAGTATTTACAAAGTCGGGCCAACGTCCTGACTTTC.

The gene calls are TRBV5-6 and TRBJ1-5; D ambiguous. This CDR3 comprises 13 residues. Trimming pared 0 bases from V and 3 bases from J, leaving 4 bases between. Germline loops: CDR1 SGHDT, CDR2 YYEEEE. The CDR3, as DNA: TGTGCCAGCAGCTTGGACAACAATCAGCCCCAGCATTTT. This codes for CASSLDNNQPQHF.

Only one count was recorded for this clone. The CDR3 loop is CASSSGYSYNEQFF. DNA for the CDR3: TGTGCCAGCAGTTCGGGTTACTCCTACAATGAGCAGTTCTTC. The rearrangement joins TRBV27 to TRBJ2-1; D gene unclear. Trimming shortened V by 4 bases and J by 0 bases, and 7 bases separated the two germline ends. The CDR3 sequence is 14 residues long. Germline values: CDR1 MNHEY, CDR2 SMNVEV (reference sequence).

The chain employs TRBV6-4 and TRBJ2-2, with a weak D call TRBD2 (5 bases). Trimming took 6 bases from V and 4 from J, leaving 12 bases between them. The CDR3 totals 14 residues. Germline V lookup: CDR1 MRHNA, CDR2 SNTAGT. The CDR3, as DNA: TGTGCCAGCAGACCAAGGGAGCTCACCGGGGAGCTGTTTTTT. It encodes CASRPRELTGELFF.

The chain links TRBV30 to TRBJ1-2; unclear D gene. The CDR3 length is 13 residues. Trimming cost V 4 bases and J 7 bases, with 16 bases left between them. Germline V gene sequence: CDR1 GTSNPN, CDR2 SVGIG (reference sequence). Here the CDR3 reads CAWTWYRGGGYTF. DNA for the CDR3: TGTGCCTGGACATGGTACCGGGGTGGTGGCTACACCTTC. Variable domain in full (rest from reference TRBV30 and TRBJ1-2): SQTIHQWPATLVQPVGSPLSLECTVEGTSNPNLYWYRQAAGRGLQLLFYSVGIGQISSEVPQNLSASRPQDRQFILSSKKLLLSDSGFYLCAWTWYRGGGYTFGSGTRLTVV.

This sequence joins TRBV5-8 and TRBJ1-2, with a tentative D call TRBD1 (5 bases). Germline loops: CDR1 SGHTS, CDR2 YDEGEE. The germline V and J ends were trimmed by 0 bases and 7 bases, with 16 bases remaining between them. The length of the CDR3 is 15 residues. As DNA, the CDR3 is TGTGCCAGCAGCTTGGGGCAGGGAGTAGTAGGTGGCTACACCTTC. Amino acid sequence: CASSLGQGVVGGYTF.

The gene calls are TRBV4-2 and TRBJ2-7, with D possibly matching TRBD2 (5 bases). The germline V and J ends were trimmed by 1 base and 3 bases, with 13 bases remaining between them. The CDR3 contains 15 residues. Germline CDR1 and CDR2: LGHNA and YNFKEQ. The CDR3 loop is CASSQGASWGYEQYF. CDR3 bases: TGTGCCAGCAGCCAAGGGGCTAGCTGGGGCTACGAGCAGTACTTC.

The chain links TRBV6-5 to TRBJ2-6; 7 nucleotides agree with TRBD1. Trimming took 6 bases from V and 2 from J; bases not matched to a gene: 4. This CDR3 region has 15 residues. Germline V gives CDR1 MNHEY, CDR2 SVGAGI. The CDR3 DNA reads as TGTGCCAGCAGGGACACAGGGGCTGGGGCCAACGTCCTGACTTTC. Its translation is CASRDTGAGANVLTF.

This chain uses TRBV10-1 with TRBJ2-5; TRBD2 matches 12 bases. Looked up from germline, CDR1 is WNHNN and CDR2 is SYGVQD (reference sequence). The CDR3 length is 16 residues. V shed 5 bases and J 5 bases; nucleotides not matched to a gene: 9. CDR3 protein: CASSRTSGMMGETQYF. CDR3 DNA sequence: TGCGCCAGCAGTAGGACTAGCGGGATGATGGGGGAGACCCAGTACTTC.

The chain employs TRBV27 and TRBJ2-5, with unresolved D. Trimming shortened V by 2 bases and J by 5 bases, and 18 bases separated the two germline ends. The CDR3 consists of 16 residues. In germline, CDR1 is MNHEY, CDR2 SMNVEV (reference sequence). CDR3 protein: CASSLSGARPLETQYF. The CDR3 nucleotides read TGTGCCAGCAGTTTAAGTGGTGCTAGACCCTTGGAGACCCAGTACTTC.

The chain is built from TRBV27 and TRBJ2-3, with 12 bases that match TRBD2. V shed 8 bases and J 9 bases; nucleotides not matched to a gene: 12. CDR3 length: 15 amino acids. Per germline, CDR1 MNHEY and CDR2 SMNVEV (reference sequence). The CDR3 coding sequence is TGTGCCAGCTCGCCGGGACTAGCGGGTTACGGGACGCAGTATTTT. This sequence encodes CASSPGLAGYGTQYF.